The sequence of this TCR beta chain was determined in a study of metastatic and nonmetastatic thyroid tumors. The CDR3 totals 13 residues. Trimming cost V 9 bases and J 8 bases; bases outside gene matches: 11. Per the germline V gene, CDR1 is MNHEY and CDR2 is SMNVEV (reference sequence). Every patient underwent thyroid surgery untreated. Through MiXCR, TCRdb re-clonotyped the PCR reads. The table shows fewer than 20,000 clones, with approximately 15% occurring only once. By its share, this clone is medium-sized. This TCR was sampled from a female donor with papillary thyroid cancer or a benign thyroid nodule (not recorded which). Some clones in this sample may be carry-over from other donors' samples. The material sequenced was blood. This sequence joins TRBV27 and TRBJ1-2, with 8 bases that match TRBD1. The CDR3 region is CASKGTGGVGYTF. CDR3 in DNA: TGTGCCAGTAAGGGAACAGGGGGAGTCGGCTACACCTTC.